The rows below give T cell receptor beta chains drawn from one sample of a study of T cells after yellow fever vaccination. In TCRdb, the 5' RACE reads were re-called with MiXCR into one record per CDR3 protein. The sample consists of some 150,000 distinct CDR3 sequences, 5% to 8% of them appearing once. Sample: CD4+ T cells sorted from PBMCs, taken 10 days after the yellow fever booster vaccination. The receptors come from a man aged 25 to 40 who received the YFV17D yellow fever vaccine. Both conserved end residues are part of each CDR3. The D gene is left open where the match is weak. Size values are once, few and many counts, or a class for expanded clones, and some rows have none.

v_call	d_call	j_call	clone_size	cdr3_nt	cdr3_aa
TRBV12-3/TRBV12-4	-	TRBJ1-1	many	TGTGCCAGCAGTTTACAGCCAGTCGGAATGGGGGTCTTT	CASSLQPVGMGVF
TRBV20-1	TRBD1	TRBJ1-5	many	TGCAGTGCTAGGACAGGGGTCAGCAATCAGCCCCAGCATTTT	CSARTGVSNQPQHF
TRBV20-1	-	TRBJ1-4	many	TGCAGTGCTAGAGGGGGAAGGAGGCATGAAAAACTGTTTTTT	CSARGGRRHEKLFF
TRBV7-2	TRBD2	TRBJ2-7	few	TGTGCCAGCAGCTTAGGTGGTGGGGAGGGTAAGCAGTACTTC	CASSLGGGEGKQYF
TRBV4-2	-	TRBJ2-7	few	TGTGCCAGCAGCCAAGATTACGGGACCCAGTACGAGCAGTACTTC	CASSQDYGTQYEQYF
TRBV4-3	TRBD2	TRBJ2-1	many	TGCGCCACGGGGGGGGGGTACCCCTACAATGAGCAGTTCTTC	CATGGGYPYNEQFF
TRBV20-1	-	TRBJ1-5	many	TGCAGTGCTAGGGTCTTGGATCAGCCCCAGCATTTT	CSARVLDQPQHF
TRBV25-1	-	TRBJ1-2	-	TGTGCCAGCAGTGCCTCTGGGGGTGGAGGGGCCCCCTATGGCTACACCTTC	CASSASGGGGAPYGYTF
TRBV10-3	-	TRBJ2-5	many	TGTGCCATCAGTGAAGAAGGGTGGGAGACCCAGTACTTC	CAISEEGWETQYF
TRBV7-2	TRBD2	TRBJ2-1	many	TGTGCCAGCAGCTCACCGACTAGCGGGAGGAAGTACAATGAGCAGTTCTTC	CASSSPTSGRKYNEQFF
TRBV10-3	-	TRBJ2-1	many	TGTGCCATCAGTGAGAGTTCTTCCCGCTCCTACAATGAGCAGTTCTTC	CAISESSSRSYNEQFF
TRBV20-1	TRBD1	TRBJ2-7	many	TGCAGTGCTACGGACAGGAGCTCCTACGAGCAGTACTTC	CSATDRSSYEQYF
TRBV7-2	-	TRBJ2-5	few	TGTGCCAGCAGCTCAACCCTGGCCGGGAGTAGGTATGAGACCCAGTACTTC	CASSSTLAGSRYETQYF
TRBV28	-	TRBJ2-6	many	TGTGCCAGCAGTCCTACCCAAGGGGTGGCTGGGGCCAACGTCCTGACTTTC	CASSPTQGVAGANVLTF
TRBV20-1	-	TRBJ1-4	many	TGCAGTGCTAGAGACTCCTTCAGAGACCAGAGGCGGTTTTTT	CSARDSFRDQRRFF